This T cell receptor beta chain was recovered during a study of blood T cells in healthy people across ages. General study points: Per-million-T-cell TCR beta diversity fell roughly linearly with age. Comparison with aged donors showed that long-lived donors had more naive CD4+ cells and higher diversity.

In the case of this clonotype: Its antigen is as yet unknown.

The use of a sample-barcoded 5' primer and a J-beta primer mix characterized a second PCR of 7 to 11 cycles. The template-switch adaptor, which had 12 random nucleotides, put a tag on each cDNA molecule. TCRdb reanalysed the 5' RACE reads using MiXCR and keeps one entry per CDR3 protein. The sample lists about 1.8 million distinct CDR3 sequences, less than 50% occurring once. There are 13 residues in the CDR3. V lost 5 bases, J lost 4 bases, and 10 bases lay in between. Germline V gene lookup returns CDR1 KGHSH and CDR2 LQKENI. Each sample gave at least 7 million isolated PBMCs. This TCR came from a woman aged 40 to 50 in good health. Sequencing input: blood. This sequence joins TRBV18 and TRBJ2-3; D gene uncertain. CDR3: CASSGVLADTQYF. In DNA form, the CDR3 reads TGTGCCAGCTCAGGGGTTCTCGCAGATACGCAGTATTTT.